This T cell receptor (beta chain) originates from a study of blood T cell repertoires in COVID-19. Study-level information: Acute and convalescent COVID-19 samples came from the United States, Italy and Spain.

Authors' processing steps: Reference gene primer amplification yielded estimated nucleated cell counts. The repertoire was sequenced with immunoSEQ multiplex PCR; TCRdb's copy has only in-frame clones and lacks some. Clone size and the V and J calls come from that table; the DNA yielded D and trimming. The repertoire has 650,000 to 800,000 clones, over 80% of them found once; the top ten carry under 0.3%. CDR1 and CDR2 from the germline V gene are LNHDA and SQIVND (reference sequence). V was shortened by 3 bases and J by 7 bases, with 18 bases between the two germline ends. This CDR3 spans 15 amino acids.

The V and J genes are TRBV19 and TRBJ1-2, with D possibly matching TRBD1 (5 bases). What was sequenced was peripheral blood. This clonotype originated in a woman younger than 30 with acute or convalescent COVID-19. The CDR3 protein is CASSIFESGFSGYTF. CDR3 coding DNA: TGTGCCAGTAGTATTTTCGAGTCAGGGTTCAGTGGCTACACCTTC.